This T cell receptor (beta chain) comes out of a study of T cell clonotyping in hematopoietic cell transplantation. At the level of the study: Recipients' pretransplant samples followed cytoreduction.

This clone was counted a single time. Its antigen is not identified. Points from the study as a whole: Recipient TCR diversity dropped after transplant; expanded clonotypes rose from day 30 to 180.

Sequenced by immunoSEQ multiplex PCR; TCRdb stores in-frame clones only, minus some. The profile shows several thousand clones, more than 75% of them singletons. Described time point: recipient sample about 28 days before transplant, after cytoreduction. V gave up 7 bases and J gave up 3 bases, with 16 bases separating them. Germline CDR1 reads SGHRS; CDR2 reads YFSETQ. The CDR3 consists of 14 residues. This clonotype was obtained from a woman aged 55-70 years with acute myeloid leukemia. Some clones in this sample may be carry-over from other donors' samples. The source was peripheral blood mononuclear cells, collected before stem cell transplant. V gene TRBV5-1 combines with J gene TRBJ1-1; tentative D call: TRBD1 (6 bases). In DNA form, the CDR3 reads TGCGCCAGCGGAAATACAGGACAGTACACTGAAGCTTTCTTT. This translates into CASGNTGQYTEAFF.